The 17 T cell receptor beta chains given below trace back to one sample, sequenced in a study of blood T cells in healthy people across ages. The authors ran a second PCR of roughly 6 to 12 cycles using a sample-barcoded 5' primer and a J-beta primer mix. Each CDR3 protein gets one entry after TCRdb re-called the 5' RACE reads with MiXCR. The repertoire holds roughly 500,000 distinct CDR3 sequences, roughly 28% seen once, with roughly 18% in the top ten. Sequencing input: blood. These TCRs come from a woman aged 70-85 years in good health.

This clonotype was seen a few times. The chain has TRBV20-1 and TRBJ2-2; D not certain. With 0 bases removed from V and 8 bases from J, the gap between germline ends came to 10 bases. Germline lookup yields CDR1 DFQATT and CDR2 SNEGSKA (reference sequence). The CDR3 spans 13 residues. CDR3 loop: CSARDPLLGELFF. The CDR3 DNA reads as TGCAGTGCTAGAGACCCCCTACTGGGGGAGCTGTTTTTT.

In its sample, this clonotype was seen a few times. CDR3 bases: TGCAGTGCTCCTCAAACGGATACGCAGTATTTT. Amino acid sequence: CSAPQTDTQYF. The V call is TRBV20-1, the J call TRBJ2-3; D not resolved. The CDR3 has 11 amino acids. V lost 5 bases and J 6 bases, leaving 9 bases between the germline ends. Germline V gene data show CDR1 as DFQATT and CDR2 as SNEGSKA (reference sequence).

This clonotype was seen more than once but under ten times. The chain carries TRBV5-1 and TRBJ2-5; 13 bases align to TRBD2. The end of the DNA aligns better with TRBJ2-1, so the J call may be wrong. CDR1 is SGHRS and CDR2 is YFSETQ in the germline V gene. The CDR3 length is 15 residues. The CDR3 sequence is CASSATSGGINEQFF. The CDR3 DNA follows: TGCGCCAGCAGTGCGACTAGCGGGGGGATCAATGAGCAGTTCTTC.

The V gene is TRBV7-9, the J gene TRBJ1-2; D remains unclear. Deletions cut 8 bases from V and 1 base from J, with 17 bases between. This CDR3 has 15 residues. Looked up from germline, CDR1 is SEHNR and CDR2 is FQNEAQ (reference sequence). CDR3 sequence: CASSTARAFNYGYTF. Here the CDR3 DNA reads TGTGCCAGCTCGACGGCGAGGGCTTTTAACTATGGCTACACCTTC.

This clonotype was observed a single time. CDR3 in DNA: TGTGCCAGCAGCTCCAGGACAGAAAGCTCCTACAATGAGCAGTTCTTC. Residues: CASSSRTESSYNEQFF. The chain uses TRBV7-2 and TRBJ2-1; perhaps TRBD1 as D (6 bases). Germline V gene sequence: CDR1 SGHTA, CDR2 FQGNSA. V was trimmed by 4 bases and J by 0 bases, leaving 13 bases between them. The CDR3 covers 16 residues.

This clonotype was seen a handful of times. The chain is built from TRBV10-3 and TRBJ1-1; tentatively, D is TRBD1 (5 bases). Trimming took off 2 bases at V and 6 bases at J, with 10 bases between the two ends. Germline V CDR1 and CDR2: ENHRY, SYGVKD. The CDR3 is 13 residues long. CDR3 in DNA: TGTGCCATCAGTGAGAGAACAGGATCTGAAGCTTTCTTT. Translated: CAISERTGSEAFF.

This clonotype was counted between two and nine times. The chain links TRBV11-3 to TRBJ1-3, with D unclear. V was trimmed by 10 bases and J by 2 bases, leaving 12 bases between them. This CDR3 is built from 13 residues. The V gene's germline CDR1 is SGHNT and CDR2 YENEEA. The CDR3 bases are TGTGCCACCACTACACCTCCTGGAAACACCATATATTTT. Its protein product is CATTTPPGNTIYF.

The rearrangement joins TRBV5-1 to TRBJ1-5; weak D call: TRBD1 (5 bases). The V and J ends lost 3 bases and 4 bases respectively, with 11 bases between them. CDR3 length: 14 residues. Germline lookup yields CDR1 SGHRS and CDR2 YFSETQ. CDR3 sequence: CASSSGPGNQPQHF. For the CDR3, the DNA is TGCGCCAGCAGCTCGGGTCCAGGGAATCAGCCCCAGCATTTT.

The rearrangement uses TRBV20-1 and TRBJ2-4; 12 nucleotides agree with TRBD1. Germline values: CDR1 DFQATT, CDR2 SNEGSKA (reference sequence). V lost 6 bases and J lost 0; bases outside the gene matches: 12. This CDR3 is 18 amino acids long. The CDR3 DNA reads TGCAGTGCCACCGGGACAGGGGGCGGGAATCTAGCCAAAAACATTCAGTACTTC. Encoded protein: CSATGTGGGNLAKNIQYF.

The chain is built from TRBV4-3 and TRBJ2-5; 11 positions agree with TRBD1. The J call may be in error: the DNA end matches TRBJ2-1 better. The CDR3 covers 16 residues. The germline V gene has CDR1 LGHNA and CDR2 YSLEER. CDR3 protein: CASSRGWGQGVNEQFF. The CDR3 nucleotides read TGCGCCAGCAGCCGAGGATGGGGACAGGGGGTGAATGAGCAGTTCTTC.

The chain combines TRBV27 with TRBJ2-7; D gene unclear. Germline V gene lookup returns CDR1 MNHEY and CDR2 SMNVEV (reference sequence). The CDR3 is made up of 13 amino acids. The V end was cut by 0 bases, the J end by 2 bases, with 5 bases between. CDR3 sequence: CASSLSETYEQYF. The CDR3, as DNA: TGTGCCAGCAGTTTATCAGAGACCTACGAGCAGTACTTC.

This clonotype appeared a few times. The chain has TRBV6-5 and TRBJ2-2; 8 nucleotides align to TRBD1. The V segment lost 5 bases and the J segment 0 bases; nucleotides outside the gene matches: 5. This CDR3 has 16 residues. CDR1 is MNHEY and CDR2 is SVGAGI in the germline V gene. CDR3 in DNA: TGTGCCAGCAGTCTACAGGGGGTTGCGAACACCGGGGAGCTGTTTTTT. Amino acids: CASSLQGVANTGELFF.

V usage is TRBV6-1 and J usage is TRBJ2-4, with TRBD1 matching 9 bases. After removal of 6 bases from V and 0 bases from J, the junction contained 15 bases not matched to a gene. Germline-derived CDR1 and CDR2 are MNHNS and SASEGT. CDR3 length equals 19 residues. CDR3 amino acids: CASSRAGTGMNLAKNIQYF. The CDR3 nucleotides read TGTGCCAGCAGCCGAGCGGGGACAGGGATGAACTTAGCCAAAAACATTCAGTACTTC.

Here the CDR3 DNA reads TGTGCCAGCAGCTTGGAAGGGATTTGGAATGAGCAGTTCTTC. Protein product: CASSLEGIWNEQFF. The chain joins TRBV5-5 to TRBJ2-1; D gene unclear. The length of the CDR3 is 14 residues. Deletions cut 0 bases from V and 7 bases from J, with 11 bases between. Germline CDR1 and CDR2: SGHKS and YYEKEE (reference sequence).

This sequence joins TRBV19 and TRBJ2-7; D unresolved. Deletions cut 1 base from V and 2 bases from J, with 9 bases between. Germline CDR1 and CDR2: LNHDA and SQIVND (reference sequence). This CDR3 region has 14 residues. CDR3 in amino acids: CASSIARVPYEQYF. CDR3 nucleotides: TGTGCCAGTAGTATAGCCCGGGTTCCCTACGAGCAGTACTTC.

The chain links TRBV12-3 or TRBV12-4 to TRBJ2-5, with D tentatively TRBD1 (6 bases). CDR3 size: 13 residues. The V gene lost 7 bases and the J gene lost 2 bases, with 11 bases spanning the gap. CDR3 sequence reads: CASTLGHQETQYF. The CDR3 DNA follows: TGTGCCAGCACCCTGGGACATCAAGAGACCCAGTACTTC.

The J gene is TRBJ2-3, the V gene TRBV4-1; D might be TRBD2 (6 bases). V was pared by 1 base and J by 2 bases, with 13 bases between. The CDR3 spans 16 residues. The germline V gene encodes CDR1 MGHRA and CDR2 YSYEKL. This CDR3 reads CASSQGRAGLTDTQYF. The CDR3 DNA reads as TGCGCCAGCAGCCAAGGCCGAGCGGGCCTCACAGATACGCAGTATTTT.